This T cell receptor beta chain derives from a study of tumor-infiltrating lymphocytes in primary liver carcinoma. As for the study in general: Productive TCRbeta read counts per sample ran from roughly 3.6 to 7.1 million and were similar across tissue types. Study-wide points: Merely some 7.5-24% of top clones spanned all five tumor regions.

Co-extraction yielded RNA and DNA from around 20-30 mg of unsorted bulk tissue. Chronic HBV infection affected patients, none of whom had received treatment. Concerning this clonotype itself: Its antigen remains unknown. The germline gene is not matched at one end of the junction; a read error may be the cause.

Germline V gene sequence: CDR1 SGHRS, CDR2 YFSETQ. This CDR3 region has 14 residues. With around 490 ng total RNA as template and a constant-region primer, TCR beta cDNA was made. What produced the TCR beta libraries was three nested multiplex PCR rounds using slightly modified ARM-PCR. A C-beta reverse primer and TRBV1-TRBV30 forward primers served in each of the first two PCR rounds, at ten to eleven cycles apiece. TCRdb re-analysed the multiplex PCR reads in MiXCR, keeping a single row per CDR3 protein. The table includes some 64,000 distinct CDR3 sequences, about two thirds detected once. The sequence derives from a man between 35 and 55 years old with primary liver carcinoma and hepatitis B virus infection. This chain uses TRBV5-1 with TRBJ2-5; a weak D match, TRBD1 (5 bases). The sample was liver tumor tissue from sampling region 4. Indicated subset: tumor region T4, right-lateral pole. The CDR3 DNA sequence: TGCGCCAGCAGCTTGGGACAGTACGAAGAGACCCAGTACTTT. Translation: CASSLGQYEETQYF.